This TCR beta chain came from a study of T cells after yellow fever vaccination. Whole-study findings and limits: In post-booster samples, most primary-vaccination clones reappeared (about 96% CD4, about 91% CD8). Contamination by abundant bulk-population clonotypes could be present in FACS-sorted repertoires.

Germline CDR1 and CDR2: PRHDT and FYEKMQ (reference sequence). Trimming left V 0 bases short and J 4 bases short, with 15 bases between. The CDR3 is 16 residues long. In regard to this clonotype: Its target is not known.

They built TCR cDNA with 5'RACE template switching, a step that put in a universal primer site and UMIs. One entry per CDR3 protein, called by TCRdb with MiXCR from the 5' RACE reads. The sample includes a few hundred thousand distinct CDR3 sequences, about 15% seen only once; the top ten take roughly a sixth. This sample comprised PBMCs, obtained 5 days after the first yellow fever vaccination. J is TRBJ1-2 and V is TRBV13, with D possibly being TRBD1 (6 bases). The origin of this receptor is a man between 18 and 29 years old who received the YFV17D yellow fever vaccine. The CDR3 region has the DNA TGTGCCAGCAGCTTAGGCCGCGGGGGGCTGTCCTATGGCTACACCTTC. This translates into CASSLGRGGLSYGYTF.